This T cell receptor (beta chain) was found in a study of OX40 agonist ivuxolimab in advanced cancers. Study-level information: The dose-escalation cohort had hepatocellular carcinoma, melanoma, renal cell or head and neck cancer. Study findings and constraints: Averaging showed that CD8+ T cells had more expanded clones than CD4+ did.

Germline V lookup: CDR1 MNHEY, CDR2 SMNVEV (reference sequence). This CDR3 region has 13 residues. V was cut by 8 bases and J by 1 base, with 9 bases left in between. TCRdb keeps only in-frame clones here, not all; method: immunoSEQ multiplex PCR. This table has approximately 60,000 clones, around 87% appearing once. About this clone itself: Its antigen remains unidentified.

The sequencing used CD4+ or CD8+ T cells sorted from blood, collected in a trial of the OX40 agonist ivuxolimab. The chain couples TRBV27 to TRBJ1-5, with D possibly being TRBD1 (5 bases). The TCR comes from an adult with an advanced solid tumor such as melanoma, head and neck, liver or kidney cancer. The CDR3 sequence is CASGGRSNQPQHF. The CDR3 bases are TGTGCCAGCGGGGGACGAAGCAATCAGCCCCAGCATTTT.